This T cell receptor (beta chain) was found in a study of CD8+ T cells in alopecia areata. Study details: The study gave treated patients oral tofacitinib at 5 to 10 mg twice daily. Study outcomes and limitations: Baseline CD8+ expansion's link to response remains uncertain, as there was one nonresponder. During tofacitinib treatment, many expanded lesional clones remained in scalp and blood. Greater clonality was observed in lesional scalp samples, especially alopecia totalis/universalis, versus normal scalp.

It was cDNA, reverse transcribed from extracted RNA, that served as the sequencing template. Sequencing used immunoSEQ multiplex PCR; TCRdb keeps in-frame clones, though not all of them. Of approximately 160,000 clones in the sample, about 60% are singletons; the top ten hold over 12%. Sample treatment: oral pan-JAK inhibitor, 5-10 mg twice daily. This CDR3 has 15 amino acids. Germline V gene data show CDR1 as LGHNA and CDR2 as YNFKEQ. Unmatched junction bases numbered 5, after V lost 0 bases and J lost 3 bases. Concerning this clone: Its antigen is not known.

The genes are TRBV4-2 and TRBJ2-7; 7 positions match TRBD2. Here the sequenced sample was CD4+ T cells sorted from blood, taken at week 24, from a patient treated with tofacitinib. The TCR was taken from a human donor with alopecia areata. Written as DNA, the CDR3 is TGTGCCAGCAGCCAAGACTCGGGGGGATACTACGAGCAGTACTTC. Amino acids: CASSQDSGGYYEQYF.